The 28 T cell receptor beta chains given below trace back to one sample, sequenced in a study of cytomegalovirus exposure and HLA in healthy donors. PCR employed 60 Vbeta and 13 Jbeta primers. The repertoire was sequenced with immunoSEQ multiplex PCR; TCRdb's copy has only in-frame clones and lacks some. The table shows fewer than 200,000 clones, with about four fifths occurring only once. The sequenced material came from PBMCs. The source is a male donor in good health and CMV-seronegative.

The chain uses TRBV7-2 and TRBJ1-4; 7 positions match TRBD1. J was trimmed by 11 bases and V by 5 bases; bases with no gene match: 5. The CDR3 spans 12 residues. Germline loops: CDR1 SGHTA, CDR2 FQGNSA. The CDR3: CASSHSGQKLFF. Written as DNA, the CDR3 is TGTGCCAGCAGCCACTCGGGACAGAAACTGTTTTTT.

CDR3 coding DNA: TGTGCCAGCTCACCATCAGGCGGGTCAGATACGCAGTATTTT. It specifies CASSPSGGSDTQYF. The chain combines TRBV18 with TRBJ2-3; tentative D call: TRBD2 (5 bases). Germline lookup yields CDR1 KGHSH and CDR2 LQKENI. The CDR3 totals 14 residues. Trimming cost V 2 bases and J 4 bases, with 10 bases left between them.

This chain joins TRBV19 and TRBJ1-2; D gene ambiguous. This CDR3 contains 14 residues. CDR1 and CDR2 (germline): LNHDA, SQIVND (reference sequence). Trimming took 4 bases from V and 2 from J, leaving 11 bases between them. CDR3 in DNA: TGTGCCAGTAGTAGACGGGGAGAGAACTATGGCTACACCTTC. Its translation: CASSRRGENYGYTF.

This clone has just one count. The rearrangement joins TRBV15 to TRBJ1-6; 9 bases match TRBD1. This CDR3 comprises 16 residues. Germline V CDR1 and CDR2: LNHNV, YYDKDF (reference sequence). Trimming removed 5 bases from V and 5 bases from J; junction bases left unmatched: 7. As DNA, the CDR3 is TGTGCCACCAGCGGGGAGACAGGGGGAAATAATTCACCCCTCCACTTT. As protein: CATSGETGGNNSPLHF.

The CDR3 nucleotides are TGTGCCACCAGCAGCAACAGGGTAGACACCGGGGAGCTGTTTTTT. This sequence encodes CATSSNRVDTGELFF. The rearrangement uses TRBV15 and TRBJ2-2, with D possibly matching TRBD1 (6 bases). The CDR3 covers 15 residues. V shed 3 bases and J shed 3 bases, with 11 bases lying between them. Per the germline V gene, CDR1 is LNHNV and CDR2 is YYDKDF (reference sequence).

CDR3 in amino acids: CAGQGLSNQPQHF. CDR3 nucleotide sequence: TGTGCCGGACAGGGACTGTCCAATCAGCCCCAGCATTTT. The chain links TRBV28 to TRBJ1-5; 8 positions agree with TRBD1. Germline loops: CDR1 MDHEN, CDR2 SYDVKM. V was pared by 11 bases and J by 3 bases, with 6 bases of the junction left unmatched. The CDR3 covers 13 residues.

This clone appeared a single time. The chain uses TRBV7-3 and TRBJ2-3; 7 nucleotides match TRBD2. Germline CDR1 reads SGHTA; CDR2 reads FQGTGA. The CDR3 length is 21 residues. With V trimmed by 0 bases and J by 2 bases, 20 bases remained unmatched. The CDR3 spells CASSLTRPQNANSGATDTQYF. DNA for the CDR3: TGTGCCAGCAGCTTAACGCGTCCCCAAAATGCCAACAGCGGGGCCACAGATACGCAGTATTTT. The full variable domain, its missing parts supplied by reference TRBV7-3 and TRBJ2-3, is GAGVSQTPSNKVTEKGKYVELRCDPISGHTALYWYRQSLGQGPEFLIYFQGTGAADDSGLPNDRFFAVRPEGSVSTLKIQRTERGDSAVYLCASSLTRPQNANSGATDTQYFGPGTRLTVL.

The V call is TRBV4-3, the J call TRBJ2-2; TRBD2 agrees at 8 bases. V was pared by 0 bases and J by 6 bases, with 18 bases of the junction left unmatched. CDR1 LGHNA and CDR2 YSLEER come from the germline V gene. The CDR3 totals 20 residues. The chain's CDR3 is CASSQDLQRTSGLLAGELFF. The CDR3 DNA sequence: TGCGCCAGCAGCCAAGACCTTCAGAGAACTAGCGGTCTTTTGGCCGGGGAGCTGTTTTTT.

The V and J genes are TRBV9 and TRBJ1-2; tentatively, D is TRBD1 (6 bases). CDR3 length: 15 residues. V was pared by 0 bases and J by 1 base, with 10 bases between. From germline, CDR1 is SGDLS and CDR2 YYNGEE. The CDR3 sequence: CASSVGGHLNYGYTF. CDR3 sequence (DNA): TGTGCCAGCAGCGTAGGGGGACACCTTAACTATGGCTACACCTTC.

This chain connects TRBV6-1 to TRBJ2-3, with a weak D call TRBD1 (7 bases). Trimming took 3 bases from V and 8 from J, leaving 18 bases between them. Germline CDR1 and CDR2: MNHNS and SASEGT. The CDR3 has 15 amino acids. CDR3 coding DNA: TGTGCCAGCAGTGAGATTAGGCAGGGGGGCTTTACGCAGTATTTT. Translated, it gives CASSEIRQGGFTQYF.

The chain's CDR3 is CASSLAGRTYEQYF. DNA of the CDR3: TGTGCCAGCAGCTTAGCGGGCCGTACCTACGAGCAGTACTTC. The rearrangement joins TRBV5-4 to TRBJ2-7; D is possibly TRBD2 (6 bases). Germline V CDR1 and CDR2: SGHNT, YYREEE (reference sequence). V lost 2 bases, J lost 2 bases, and 11 bases lay in between. This CDR3 spans 14 amino acids.

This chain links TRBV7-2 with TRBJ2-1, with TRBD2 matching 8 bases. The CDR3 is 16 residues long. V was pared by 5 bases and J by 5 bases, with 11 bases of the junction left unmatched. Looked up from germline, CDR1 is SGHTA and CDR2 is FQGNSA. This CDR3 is CASSPPGRGRDNEQFF. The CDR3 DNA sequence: TGTGCCAGCAGCCCACCCGGGAGGGGTCGGGACAATGAGCAGTTCTTC.

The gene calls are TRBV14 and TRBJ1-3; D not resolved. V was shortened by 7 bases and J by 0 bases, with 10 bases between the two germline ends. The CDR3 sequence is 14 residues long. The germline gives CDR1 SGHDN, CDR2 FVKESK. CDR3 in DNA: TGTGCCAGCACCACGCAAGCCTCTGGAAACACCATATATTTT. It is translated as CASTTQASGNTIYF.

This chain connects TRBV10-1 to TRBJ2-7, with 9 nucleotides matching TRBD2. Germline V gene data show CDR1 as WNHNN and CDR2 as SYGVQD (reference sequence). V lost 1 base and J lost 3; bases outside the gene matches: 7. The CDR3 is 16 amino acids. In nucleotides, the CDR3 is TGCGCCAGCAGTGAGTTTCTAGCGGGGACAAACTACGAGCAGTACTTC. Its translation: CASSEFLAGTNYEQYF.

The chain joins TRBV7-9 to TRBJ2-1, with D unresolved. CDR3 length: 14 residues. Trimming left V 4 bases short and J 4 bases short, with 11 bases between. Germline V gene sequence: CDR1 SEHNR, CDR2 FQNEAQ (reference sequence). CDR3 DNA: TGTGCCAGCAGCTCTGCCGGGTCTTACAATGAGCAGTTCTTC. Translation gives CASSSAGSYNEQFF.

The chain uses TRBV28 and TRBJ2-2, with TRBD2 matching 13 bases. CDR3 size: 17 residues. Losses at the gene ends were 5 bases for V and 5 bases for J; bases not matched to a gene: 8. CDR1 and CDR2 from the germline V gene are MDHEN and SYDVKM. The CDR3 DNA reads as TGTGCCAGCAGTACATCCGGACTAGCGGGAGTGACCGGGGAGCTGTTTTTT. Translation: CASSTSGLAGVTGELFF.

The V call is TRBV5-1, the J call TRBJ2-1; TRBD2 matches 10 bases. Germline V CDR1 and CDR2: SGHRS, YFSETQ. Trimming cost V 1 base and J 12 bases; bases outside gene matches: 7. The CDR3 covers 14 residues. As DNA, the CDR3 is TGCGCCAGCAGCTTGACCCTAGCGGGGGAATGGCAGTTCTTC. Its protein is CASSLTLAGEWQFF.

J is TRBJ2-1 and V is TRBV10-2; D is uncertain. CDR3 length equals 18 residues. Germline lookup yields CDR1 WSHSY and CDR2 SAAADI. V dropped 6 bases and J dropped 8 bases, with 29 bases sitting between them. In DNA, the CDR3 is TGCGCCAGCAGATTCCTGGCTCGAACGATAAAATCCCCACATGAGCAGTTCTTC. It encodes CASRFLARTIKSPHEQFF.

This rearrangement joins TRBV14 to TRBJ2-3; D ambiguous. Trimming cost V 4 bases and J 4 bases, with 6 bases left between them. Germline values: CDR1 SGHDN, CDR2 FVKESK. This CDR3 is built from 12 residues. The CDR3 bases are TGTGCCAGCAGCCCCGAGTCAGATACGCAGTATTTT. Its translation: CASSPESDTQYF.

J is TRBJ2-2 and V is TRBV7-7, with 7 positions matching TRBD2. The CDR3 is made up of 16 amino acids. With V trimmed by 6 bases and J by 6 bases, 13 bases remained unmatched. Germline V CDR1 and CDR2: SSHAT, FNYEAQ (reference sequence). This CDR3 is CASSLERGGAAGELFF. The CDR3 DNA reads TGTGCCAGCAGTCTAGAGCGGGGAGGAGCTGCCGGGGAGCTGTTTTTT.

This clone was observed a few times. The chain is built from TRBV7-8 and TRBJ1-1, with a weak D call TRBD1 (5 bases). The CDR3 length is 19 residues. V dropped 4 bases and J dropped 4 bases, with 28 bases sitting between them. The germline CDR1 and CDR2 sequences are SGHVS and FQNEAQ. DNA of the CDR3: TGTGCCAGCAGCTGGATTGATAGGACAACGGACACCAAGGGCACTGAAGCTTTCTTT. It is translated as CASSWIDRTTDTKGTEAFF.

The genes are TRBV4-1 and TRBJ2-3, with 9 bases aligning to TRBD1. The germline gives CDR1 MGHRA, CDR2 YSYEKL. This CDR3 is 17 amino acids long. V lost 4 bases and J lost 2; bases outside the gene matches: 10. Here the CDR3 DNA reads TGCGCCAGCAGCCTGGCTCCAGGGACAGGGACCACAGATACGCAGTATTTT. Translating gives CASSLAPGTGTTDTQYF.

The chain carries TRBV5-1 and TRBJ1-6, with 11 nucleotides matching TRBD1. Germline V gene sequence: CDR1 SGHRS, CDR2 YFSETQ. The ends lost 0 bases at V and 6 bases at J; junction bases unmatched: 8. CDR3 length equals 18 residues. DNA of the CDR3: TGCGCCAGCAGCTTGGGGACAGGGGGCGCAGGGACTAATTCACCCCTCCACTTT. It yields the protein CASSLGTGGAGTNSPLHF.

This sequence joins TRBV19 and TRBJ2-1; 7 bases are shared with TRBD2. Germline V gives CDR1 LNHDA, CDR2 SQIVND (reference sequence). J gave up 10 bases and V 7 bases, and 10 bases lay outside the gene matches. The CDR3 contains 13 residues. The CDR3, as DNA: TGTGCCAGTATGGGGGGGGGTCTGCGGGAGCAGTTCTTC. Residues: CASMGGGLREQFF.

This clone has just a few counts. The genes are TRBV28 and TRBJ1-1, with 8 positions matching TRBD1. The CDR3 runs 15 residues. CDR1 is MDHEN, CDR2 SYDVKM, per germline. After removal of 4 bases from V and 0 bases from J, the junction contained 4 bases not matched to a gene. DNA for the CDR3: TGTGCCAGCAGTTCGACAGGGGAAGTGAACACTGAAGCTTTCTTT. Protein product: CASSSTGEVNTEAFF.

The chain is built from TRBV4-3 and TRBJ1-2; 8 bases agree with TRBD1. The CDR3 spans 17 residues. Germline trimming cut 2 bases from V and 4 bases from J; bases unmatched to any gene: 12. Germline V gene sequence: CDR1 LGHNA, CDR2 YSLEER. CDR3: CASSQSSGGRGPYGYTF. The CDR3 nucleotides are TGCGCCAGCAGCCAAAGTAGTGGGGGCAGGGGGCCCTATGGCTACACCTTC.

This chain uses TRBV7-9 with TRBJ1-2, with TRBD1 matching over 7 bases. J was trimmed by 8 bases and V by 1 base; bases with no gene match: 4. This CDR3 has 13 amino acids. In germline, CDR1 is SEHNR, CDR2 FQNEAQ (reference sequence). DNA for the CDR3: TGTGCCAGCAGCTTAGTCAGGGGGTACGGCTACACCTTC. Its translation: CASSLVRGYGYTF. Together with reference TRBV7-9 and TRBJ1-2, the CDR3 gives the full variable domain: DTGVSQNPRHKITKRGQNVTFRCDPISEHNRLYWYRQTLGQGPEFLTYFQNEAQLEKSRLLSDRFSAERPKGSFSTLEIQRTEQGDSAMYLCASSLVRGYGYTFGSGTRLTVV.

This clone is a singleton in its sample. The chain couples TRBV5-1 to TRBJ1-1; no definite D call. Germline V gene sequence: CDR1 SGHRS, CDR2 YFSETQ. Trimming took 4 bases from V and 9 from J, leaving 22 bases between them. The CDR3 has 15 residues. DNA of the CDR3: TGCGCCAGCAGCCCCGGGGAAAGGAGTGGGGTGAAAGCTTTCTTT. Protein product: CASSPGERSGVKAFF.